These T cell receptor beta chains were read from a single sample in a study of Ad26.COV2.S vaccination and SARS-CoV-2 variants. TCRdb keeps only in-frame clones here, not all; method: immunoSEQ multiplex PCR. This sample has 300,000 to 350,000 clones, with 90% found just once. Sequenced material: peripheral blood, taken in a trial of Ad26.COV2.S vaccine versus placebo. These receptors all come from a person aged 18 to 59 who received the Ad26.COV2.S COVID-19 vaccine or a placebo. The CDR3 runs from the conserved cysteine through the conserved F or W. The D gene is left open where the match is weak. Clone size is shown for a subset of rows, as once, few, many or a class of expanded clone.

D gene	V gene	J gene	clone size	CDR3 DNA	CDR3 protein
TRBD1	TRBV15	TRBJ2-1	NA	TGTGCCACCAGCAGAGATTTAGGGACAGCTGACAATGAGCAGTTCTTC	CATSRDLGTADNEQFF
TRBD1	TRBV3-1/TRBV3-2	TRBJ1-1	NA	TGTGCCAGCAGCCAAGAGGGACAGACTGAAGCTTTCTTT	CASSQEGQTEAFF
TRBD1	TRBV4-3	TRBJ2-1	NA	TGCGCCAGCAGCCAGGGACAGGCGCGTTTTGAGCAGTTCTTC	CASSQGQARFEQFF
TRBD2	TRBV14	TRBJ2-3	NA	TGTGCCAGCAGCCAAGACGGGCTAGCGGGAGGCACAGATACGCAGTATTTT	CASSQDGLAGGTDTQYF
TRBD2	TRBV7-2	TRBJ2-4	once	TGTGCCAGCCGTCTCAGCGGGAGGCCCATAGCCAAAAACATTCAGTACTTC	CASRLSGRPIAKNIQYF
NA	TRBV29-1	TRBJ2-3	NA	TGCAGCGTCCAGAAACTTACAGACACAGATACGCAGTATTTT	CSVQKLTDTDTQYF
NA	TRBV9	TRBJ2-1	NA	TGTGCCAGCAGCGCCGAGGGGGATGAGCAGTTCTTC	CASSAEGDEQFF
TRBD1	TRBV15	TRBJ1-1	NA	TGTGCCACCAGCCCCCGACAGGGTTGGATGTCGAGTTACACTGAAGCTTTCTTT	CATSPRQGWMSSYTEAFF
NA	TRBV15	TRBJ2-1	NA	TGTGCCACCAGCGGAGCAGGGACAAATGAGCAGTTCTTC	CATSGAGTNEQFF
NA	TRBV4-3	TRBJ1-1	once	TGCGCCAGCAGCCCAAACTGGGGCCCAGACACTGAAGCTTTCTTT	CASSPNWGPDTEAFF
NA	TRBV5-5	TRBJ1-5	NA	TGTGCCAGCAGCGATGGGACGGCCCCTAATCAGCCCCAGCATTTT	CASSDGTAPNQPQHF
NA	TRBV7-2	TRBJ2-3	NA	TGTGCCAGCAGCGACACCCGGGGGGATACGCAGTATTTT	CASSDTRGDTQYF
NA	TRBV19	TRBJ1-4	NA	TGTGCCAGTAGTTCACTACCCCGGGACGCTGAAAAACTGTTTTTT	CASSSLPRDAEKLFF
NA	TRBV12-1	TRBJ1-1	NA	TGTGCCAGCAGCTTCCGCGGGATGAACACTGAAGCTTTCTTT	CASSFRGMNTEAFF
NA	TRBV19	TRBJ1-1	NA	TGTGCCAGTAGTATAGGGGGGATGAACACTGAAGCTTTCTTT	CASSIGGMNTEAFF
NA	TRBV6-2/TRBV6-3	TRBJ1-2	NA	TGTGCCAGCAGCCGGGGACAACCCTATGGCTACACCTTC	CASSRGQPYGYTF
NA	TRBV2	TRBJ1-6	NA	TGTGCCAGCAGTGAAGGAAGGGAAGGGAGCTCCTATAATTCACCCCTCCACTTT	CASSEGREGSSYNSPLHF
NA	TRBV4-1	TRBJ1-3	few	TGCGCCAGCAGCCAAGGACTGTCGGAAGGAAACACCATATATTTT	CASSQGLSEGNTIYF
TRBD1	TRBV6-5	TRBJ1-1	once	TGTGCCAGCAGTTACATTGGGACAGGGAACACTGAAGCTTTCTTT	CASSYIGTGNTEAFF
NA	TRBV5-1	TRBJ2-7	NA	TGCGCCAGCAGCTCAATGACACGAACCTCCTACGAGCAGTACTTC	CASSSMTRTSYEQYF
TRBD2	TRBV7-9	TRBJ2-3	NA	TGTGCCAGCGAAATAACTAGCGGGGGCACAGATACGCAGTATTTT	CASEITSGGTDTQYF
TRBD2	TRBV5-4	TRBJ2-1	NA	TGTGCAACCCAAAAGGGGACTAGCGGGATCTACAATGAGCAGTTCTTC	CATQKGTSGIYNEQFF
NA	TRBV3-1/TRBV3-2	TRBJ1-1	NA	TGTGCCAGCAGCCAGGGCCTAAGTTATGGTGAAGCTTTCTTT	CASSQGLSYGEAFF
NA	TRBV25-1	TRBJ1-2	NA	TGTGCCAGCAGTACGCCCCCGGGCTCTGGCTACACCTTC	CASSTPPGSGYTF
NA	TRBV11-3	TRBJ2-2	NA	TGTGCCAGCAGACCCGGGACCGAAGGGTACACCGGGGAGCTGTTTTTT	CASRPGTEGYTGELFF
NA	TRBV13	TRBJ1-1	NA	TGTGCCAGCAGCTTGAACAGATTCACTGAAGCTTTCTTT	CASSLNRFTEAFF
TRBD2	TRBV11-3	TRBJ2-3	NA	TGTGCCAGCAGTCACGGACTAGCGGGAGATACGCAGTATTTT	CASSHGLAGDTQYF
NA	TRBV2	TRBJ1-1	NA	TGTGCCAGCAGTGAGGGGGGGATGGTGGACACTGAAGCTTTCTTT	CASSEGGMVDTEAFF
TRBD2	TRBV9	TRBJ2-1	NA	TGTGCCAGCAGCGTGGGCGGGAGGCTCCTCTCCTACAATGAGCAGTTCTTC	CASSVGGRLLSYNEQFF
NA	TRBV5-6	TRBJ1-4	NA	TGTGCCAGCAGCTTTAGAACCGCCGCAACTAATGAAAAACTGTTTTTT	CASSFRTAATNEKLFF
TRBD1	TRBV7-9	TRBJ1-2	NA	TGTGCCAGCAGCTCCTGGGACAGTCCCGATGGCTACACCTTC	CASSSWDSPDGYTF
NA	TRBV28	TRBJ2-2	NA	TGTGCCAGCATAAGGGGTCCCGGGGAGCTGTTTTTT	CASIRGPGELFF
NA	TRBV30	TRBJ1-2	once	TGTGCCTGGACCGGTGTGGTGGGTGGCTACACCTTC	CAWTGVVGGYTF
NA	TRBV6-2/TRBV6-3	TRBJ1-1	NA	TGTGCCAGCAGTTTGGACAATTCGGCTTTCTTT	CASSLDNSAFF
TRBD2	TRBV6-5	TRBJ2-1	NA	TGTGCCAGCAGTTACTCGACGGGGGGTAGCAATGAGCAGTTCTTC	CASSYSTGGSNEQFF
TRBD1	TRBV7-9	TRBJ1-1	NA	TGTGCCAGCAGCTTTTTCCCATTCCGAGGGGGCGAGGGCACTGAAGCTTTCTTT	CASSFFPFRGGEGTEAFF
TRBD2	TRBV19	TRBJ2-3	once	TGTGCCAGTAGTGTTCTAGCGGGGGGAAAAGATACGCAGTATTTT	CASSVLAGGKDTQYF
NA	TRBV19	TRBJ2-7	NA	TGTGCCAGTAGTATTGCGGTATCCTACGAGCAGTACTTC	CASSIAVSYEQYF
NA	TRBV7-2	TRBJ2-3	once	TGTGCCAGCAGCTTAGCCCCTGTTGGCAGCACAGATACGCAGTATTTT	CASSLAPVGSTDTQYF
NA	TRBV28	TRBJ2-3	NA	TGTGCCAGCAGAGCAAACACAGATACGCAGTATTTT	CASRANTDTQYF
NA	TRBV11-2	TRBJ1-2	NA	TGTGCCAGCAGCTTAACGGACTATGGCTACACCTTC	CASSLTDYGYTF
NA	TRBV2	TRBJ1-5	NA	TGTGCCAGCAGTGAAGTCATACGCCAGAGGAGCAATCAGCCCCAGCATTTT	CASSEVIRQRSNQPQHF
NA	TRBV5-6	TRBJ2-7	NA	TGTGCCAGCAGCTTCGGGACCTCCTACGAGCAGTACTTC	CASSFGTSYEQYF
TRBD2	TRBV7-2	TRBJ2-5	NA	TGTGCCAGCAGCCCCGGGGAGGGTAACCAAGAGACCCAGTACTTC	CASSPGEGNQETQYF
TRBD2	TRBV6-1	TRBJ2-1	NA	TGTGCCAGCAGTGCCCTTAGCGGGAGCTCCTACAATGAGCAGTTCTTC	CASSALSGSSYNEQFF
NA	TRBV21-1	TRBJ2-7	few	TGTGCCAGCAGTCCTACCCAGGGGGCTTTCTACGAGCAGTACTTC	CASSPTQGAFYEQYF
TRBD2	TRBV6-1	TRBJ2-7	NA	TGTGCCAGCAGGGAACTAGCGGGGGGACCCACCTACGAGCAGTACTTC	CASRELAGGPTYEQYF
NA	TRBV6-6	TRBJ2-1	NA	TGTGCCAGTAAGACAGCGGGCGGGAATGAGCAGTTCTTC	CASKTAGGNEQFF
NA	TRBV15	TRBJ1-5	NA	TGTGCCACCAGCAGGGGCAGGGGTTCCGGCAATCAGCCCCAGCATTTT	CATSRGRGSGNQPQHF
NA	TRBV5-6	TRBJ1-5	NA	TGTGCCAGCAGCTTGATGACCAATAGCAATCAGCCCCAGCATTTT	CASSLMTNSNQPQHF